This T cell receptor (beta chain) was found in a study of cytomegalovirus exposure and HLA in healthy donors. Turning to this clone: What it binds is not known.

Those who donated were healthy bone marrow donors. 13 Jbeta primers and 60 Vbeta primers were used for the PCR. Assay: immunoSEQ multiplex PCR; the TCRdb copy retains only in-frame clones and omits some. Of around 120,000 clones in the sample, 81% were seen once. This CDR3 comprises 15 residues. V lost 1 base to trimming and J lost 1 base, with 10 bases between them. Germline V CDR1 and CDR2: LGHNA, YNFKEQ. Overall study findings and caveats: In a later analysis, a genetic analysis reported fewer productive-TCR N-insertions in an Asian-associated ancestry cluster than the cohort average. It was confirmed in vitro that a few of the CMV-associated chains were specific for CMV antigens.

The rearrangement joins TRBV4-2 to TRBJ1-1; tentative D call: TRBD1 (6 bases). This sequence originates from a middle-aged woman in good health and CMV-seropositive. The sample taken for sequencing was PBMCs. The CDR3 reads CASSQGAGANTEAFF. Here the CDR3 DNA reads TGTGCCAGCAGCCAAGGGGCAGGGGCGAACACTGAAGCTTTCTTT.